A single sample gave rise to the 21 T cell receptor beta chains below, sequenced in a study of blood T cell repertoires in COVID-19. Clones were sequenced by immunoSEQ multiplex PCR, and TCRdb holds only the in-frame ones, with some missing. The sample consists of approximately 150,000 clones, over 80% of them appearing once. The sample was peripheral blood. These receptors came from a man aged 45 to 65 who had recovered from COVID-19.

V and J are TRBV12-3 or TRBV12-4 and TRBJ2-7; D is unclear. V gave up 5 bases and J gave up 2 bases, with 4 bases separating them. The CDR3 spans 11 residues. The CDR3 bases are TGTGCCAGCAGTCCGGCCTACGAGCAGTACTTC. Translated, it gives CASSPAYEQYF.

This chain joins TRBV6-2 or TRBV6-3 and TRBJ1-2, with a possible D match to TRBD1 (6 bases). Trimming took 6 bases from V and 2 from J, leaving 25 bases between them. The CDR3 is 18 residues long. The germline V gene encodes CDR1 MNHEY and CDR2 SVGEGT. In DNA form, the CDR3 reads TGTGCCAGCAGCTCGGGGGGGGCAGACAATCGCCTCAACTATGGCTACACCTTC. Translating it yields CASSSGGADNRLNYGYTF.

The chain combines TRBV30 with TRBJ2-1; 8 bases align to TRBD2. The length of the CDR3 is 15 residues. Germline V gene data show CDR1 as GTSNPN and CDR2 as SVGIG (reference sequence). Trimming cost V 2 bases and J 4 bases; bases outside gene matches: 7. Here the CDR3 reads CAWSIPSGPYNEQFF. As DNA, the CDR3 is TGTGCCTGGAGTATACCTAGCGGGCCTTACAATGAGCAGTTCTTC.

V gene TRBV30 combines with J gene TRBJ2-7, with D possibly matching TRBD2 (5 bases). The germline V gene has CDR1 GTSNPN and CDR2 SVGIG (reference sequence). Between the trimmed V and J ends, which lost 3 bases and 0 bases, there was a span of 15 bases. The CDR3 has 15 amino acids. CDR3 DNA: TGTGCCTGGAGCACTAGTAGGGTATCCTCCTACGAGCAGTACTTC. Protein product: CAWSTSRVSSYEQYF.

The chain couples TRBV12-3 or TRBV12-4 to TRBJ2-7; tentative D call: TRBD1 (5 bases). V shed 5 bases and J shed 4 bases, with 9 bases lying between them. This CDR3 contains 12 residues. The CDR3 DNA follows: TGTGCCAGCAGTGAGCAGGGTTACGAGCAGTACTTC. It is translated as CASSEQGYEQYF.

The CDR3 DNA reads as TGTGCCAGCAGCCAAGTGGGCCATAATGAAAAACTGTTTTTT. It is translated as CASSQVGHNEKLFF. The rearrangement joins TRBV4-2 to TRBJ1-4; no firm D call. Trimming shortened V by 1 base and J by 4 bases, and 7 bases separated the two germline ends. This CDR3 contains 14 residues. CDR1 is LGHNA, CDR2 YNFKEQ, per germline.

V gene TRBV10-3 combines with J gene TRBJ1-2; tentatively, D is TRBD1 (6 bases). V lost 6 bases and J lost 2, with 13 bases in between. This CDR3 comprises 14 residues. CDR1 and CDR2 (germline): ENHRY, SYGVKD. CDR3 nucleotides: TGTGCCATCAGCACCTTCACAGGGAACTATGGCTACACCTTC. It yields the protein CAISTFTGNYGYTF.

The CDR3 region has the DNA TGTGCCAGCAGGACAGGGGGCTTCGAGCAGTACTTC. This encodes CASRTGGFEQYF. V is TRBV6-5 and J is TRBJ2-7; TRBD1 aligns across 10 bases. Germline values: CDR1 MNHEY, CDR2 SVGAGI. The V and J ends lost 6 bases and 6 bases, in that order; junction bases with no gene match: 2. There are 12 residues in the CDR3.

This clone was detected only once. The chain joins TRBV9 to TRBJ1-3, with D uncertain. V lost 0 bases and J lost 0, with 10 bases in between. CDR3 length: 16 amino acids. Germline CDR1 is SGDLS and CDR2 is YYNGEE. The CDR3 spells CASSVGWANSGNTIYF. CDR3 DNA sequence: TGTGCCAGCAGCGTAGGGTGGGCAAACTCTGGAAACACCATATATTTT. The whole variable domain, remainder taken from reference TRBV9 and TRBJ1-3, is DSGVTQTPKHLITATGQRVTLRCSPRSGDLSVYWYQQSLDQGLQFLIQYYNGEERAKGNILERFSAQQFPDLHSELNLSSLELGDSALYFCASSVGWANSGNTIYFGEGSWLTVV.

The chain couples TRBV7-9 to TRBJ2-1, with D possibly being TRBD1 (6 bases). Per the germline V gene, CDR1 is SEHNR and CDR2 is FQNEAQ (reference sequence). The CDR3 runs 15 residues. V lost 4 bases and J 4 bases, leaving 14 bases between the germline ends. The CDR3 bases are TGTGCCAGCAGCTCGTACGGGACACAATACAATGAGCAGTTCTTC. This translates into CASSSYGTQYNEQFF. Based on the CDR3 plus reference TRBV7-9 and TRBJ2-1, the full variable domain is DTGVSQNPRHKITKRGQNVTFRCDPISEHNRLYWYRQTLGQGPEFLTYFQNEAQLEKSRLLSDRFSAERPKGSFSTLEIQRTEQGDSAMYLCASSSYGTQYNEQFFGPGTRLTVL.

The chain combines TRBV6-5 with TRBJ1-1, with 9 bases that match TRBD1. CDR3 size: 15 residues. V was clipped by 8 bases and J by 2 bases; unmatched bases: 9. Germline loops: CDR1 MNHEY, CDR2 SVGAGI. The CDR3 region has the DNA TGTGCCAGCCGGTATGAGGGACAGGGTAACACTGAAGCTTTCTTT. Protein sequence: CASRYEGQGNTEAFF.

This clone has just one count. The chain carries TRBV18 and TRBJ2-7, with D maybe TRBD1 (5 bases). The CDR3 runs 14 residues. V shed 3 bases and J shed 4 bases, with 13 bases lying between them. Germline V gene lookup returns CDR1 KGHSH and CDR2 LQKENI. This CDR3 reads CASSPRQNSYEQYF. CDR3 sequence (DNA): TGTGCCAGCTCACCCCGACAGAACAGTTACGAGCAGTACTTC.

V gene TRBV6-1 combines with J gene TRBJ2-5; 11 positions agree with TRBD1. CDR3 length equals 16 residues. J lost 5 bases, V lost 2 bases, and 7 bases had no gene match. Looked up from germline, CDR1 is MNHNS and CDR2 is SASEGT. The CDR3 bases are TGTGCCAGCAGTGAATCTAGGACAGGGGGCGGGGAGACCCAGTACTTC. Its protein is CASSESRTGGGETQYF.

V and J are TRBV6-2 or TRBV6-3 and TRBJ1-5, with 8 bases aligning to TRBD1. Trimming at V came to 6 bases and at J to 2 bases, leaving 6 bases not matched to a gene. The V gene's germline CDR1 is MNHEY and CDR2 SVGEGT. The CDR3 is made up of 15 amino acids. The CDR3 sequence: CASSTTGQGNQPQHF. CDR3 DNA: TGTGCCAGCAGCACAACGGGACAGGGCAATCAGCCCCAGCATTTT.

The chain combines TRBV6-2 or TRBV6-3 with TRBJ1-5; D uncertain. Trimming took off 0 bases at V and 5 bases at J, with 5 bases between the two ends. The CDR3 is 13 amino acids. CDR1 and CDR2 (germline): MNHEY, SVGEGT. The CDR3 loop reads CASSYSSDQPQHF. DNA of the CDR3: TGTGCCAGCAGTTACTCCTCGGATCAGCCCCAGCATTTT.

The chain combines TRBV6-5 with TRBJ2-3, with 12 bases identical to TRBD2. The V segment lost 5 bases and the J segment 3 bases; nucleotides outside the gene matches: 3. The CDR3 sequence is 15 residues long. Germline CDR1 is MNHEY and CDR2 is SVGAGI. CDR3 loop: CASSLAGGPTDTQYF. For the CDR3, the DNA is TGTGCCAGCAGTCTAGCGGGGGGGCCGACAGATACGCAGTATTTT.

The chain links TRBV2 to TRBJ1-6; maybe TRBD1 (6 bases). V was pared by 6 bases and J by 8 bases, with 14 bases between. This CDR3 has 14 amino acids. The germline V gene encodes CDR1 SNHLY and CDR2 FYNNEI. Here the CDR3 reads CASRNRVPDSPLHF. The CDR3 DNA is TGTGCCAGCAGGAACAGGGTTCCAGATTCACCCCTCCACTTT.

CDR3 bases: TGTGCCAGCAGCCCAGTGGGGAGCGGAGCATCGGGAAACACCATATATTTT. The encoded protein is CASSPVGSGASGNTIYF. This chain links TRBV7-3 with TRBJ1-3; D gene uncertain. The CDR3 loop spans 17 amino acids. V was trimmed by 5 bases and J by 4 bases, leaving 21 bases between them. Per germline, CDR1 SGHTA and CDR2 FQGTGA.

This sequence joins TRBV24-1 and TRBJ2-2; D may be TRBD1 (6 bases). This CDR3 has 14 residues. Germline V CDR1 and CDR2: KGHDR, SFDVKD. The ends were cut back, 3 bases at V and 8 bases at J, with 12 bases in the middle. The CDR3 spells CATSDQYRVGELFF. CDR3 DNA sequence: TGTGCCACCAGTGATCAGTACAGGGTAGGGGAGCTGTTTTTT.

This chain joins TRBV9 and TRBJ2-5; D uncertain. Trimming pared 0 bases from V and 1 base from J, leaving 10 bases between. Germline CDR1 is SGDLS and CDR2 is YYNGEE. The CDR3 is 15 amino acids. CDR3 loop: CASSVGSPGQETQYF. CDR3 coding DNA: TGTGCCAGCAGCGTAGGCTCCCCGGGCCAAGAGACCCAGTACTTC.

This clone was observed at least ten times. The rearrangement joins TRBV16 to TRBJ1-2; TRBD1 agrees at 7 bases. Germline lookup yields CDR1 KGHSY and CDR2 FQNENV. The CDR3 length is 12 residues. Trimming removed 4 bases from V and 8 bases from J; junction bases left unmatched: 4. CDR3 region: CASSRDREGYTF. The CDR3 DNA follows: TGTGCCAGCAGCCGCGACAGGGAAGGCTACACCTTC.